The entry that follows covers one T cell receptor beta chain sequence. The antigen is unknown. This sample was taken from a study of shared clonotypes between healthy human individuals. Whole-study context: A couple of women and a few men aged 18 to 49 served as donors.

General study points: Among four donors, about 5% of naive CD4 clonotypes were found in common.

Investigators spread the genomic DNA of each subset evenly over several immunoSEQ plates. Here immunoSEQ multiplex PCR was the method, and the copy in TCRdb shows in-frame clones only, minus some. In the table there are about 1.1 million clones, approximately 77% of which are singletons. This CDR3 is built from 14 residues. Deletions cut 7 bases from V and 3 bases from J, with 16 bases between. Germline V gene lookup returns CDR1 MDHEN and CDR2 SYDVKM. The chain combines TRBV28 with TRBJ2-7; tentatively, D is TRBD2 (5 bases). The receptor's source is a man aged 18-30 years in good health. Some clones in this sample may be carry-over from other donors' samples. Sequencing was performed on memory CD4+ T cells from PBMCs. The subset denotes: CD45RA-negative fraction. The CDR3 DNA reads TGTGCCAGCACCTCCCCGGGGTCCTACTACGAGCAGTACTTC. This sequence encodes CASTSPGSYYEQYF.